Presented here are 10 T cell receptor beta chains from one specimen sequenced in a study of T cell changes during pregnancy in multiple sclerosis. Some clones are missing from TCRdb's copy, which holds only in-frame ones; the method was immunoSEQ multiplex PCR. Of 69,000 or so clones in the sample, around 92% are singletons; the top ten hold around 2%. Sequencing used peripheral blood, obtained in the third trimester of pregnancy. These TCRs come from a female donor in good health, enrolled as a control in a pregnancy study.

This clone was observed once. V and J are TRBV19 and TRBJ1-6; possible D gene TRBD1, 5 bases. Looked up from germline, CDR1 is LNHDA and CDR2 is SQIVND (reference sequence). Trimming removed 6 bases at V and 4 bases at J, with 13 bases between. CDR3 length: 15 residues. The CDR3: CASRMTVGYNSPLHF. The CDR3 DNA follows: TGTGCCAGTAGGATGACAGTGGGTTATAATTCACCCCTCCACTTT.

The V gene is TRBV11-1, the J gene TRBJ2-1; the match to TRBD1 covers 7 bases. This CDR3 is built from 16 residues. Germline V gene lookup returns CDR1 SGHAT and CDR2 FQDESV (reference sequence). V shed 5 bases, J shed 6 bases, and the junction held 13 bases outside the gene matches. CDR3 coding DNA: TGTGCCAGCAGCCAAAGTTCGACAGGGTTTCTCAATGAGCAGTTCTTC. Translated, it gives CASSQSSTGFLNEQFF.

This chain joins TRBV4-3 and TRBJ1-3; D is uncertain. V was shortened by 1 base and J by 0 bases, with 10 bases between the two germline ends. This CDR3 contains 16 residues. Germline assignment: CDR1 LGHNA and CDR2 YSLEER. CDR3 sequence (DNA): TGCGCCAGCAGCCAAGGTGCTAGGAGCTCTGGAAACACCATATATTTT. Translation: CASSQGARSSGNTIYF.

V usage is TRBV6-1 and J usage is TRBJ2-7; TRBD1 aligns across 9 bases. Germline V gene data show CDR1 as MNHNS and CDR2 as SASEGT. The CDR3 loop spans 15 amino acids. The J segment lost 5 bases and the V segment lost 2 bases, leaving 7 bases of the junction unmatched. The CDR3 coding sequence is TGTGCCAGCAGTGAACCCGGGACAGGGCGCGACGAGCAGTACTTC. Encoded protein: CASSEPGTGRDEQYF.

The chain joins TRBV7-8 to TRBJ2-6, with 8 positions matching TRBD1. Germline values: CDR1 SGHVS, CDR2 FQNEAQ. V shed 5 bases, J shed 2 bases, and the junction held 8 bases outside the gene matches. The CDR3 spans 17 residues. The DNA of the CDR3 is TGTGCCAGCAGCCCACGGACAGGGCTACCTGGGGCCAACGTCCTGACTTTC. As protein: CASSPRTGLPGANVLTF. Combining the CDR3 with reference TRBV7-8 and TRBJ2-6 gives the whole variable domain GAGVSQSPRYKVAKRGQDVALRCDPISGHVSLFWYQQALGQGPEFLTYFQNEAQLDKSGLPSDRFFAERPEGSVSTLKIQRTQQEDSAVYLCASSPRTGLPGANVLTFGAGSRLTVL.

The V gene is TRBV21-1, the J gene TRBJ1-1; TRBD1, the table's D call, lacks a check against the DNA. TRBV21-1 is a pseudogene locus. This CDR3 is 13 amino acids long. The CDR3 protein is CASSLDRDPEAFF. The CDR3 bases are TGTGCCAGCAGCCTCGACAGGGACCCTGAAGCTTTCTTT.

The gene calls are TRBV5-1 and TRBJ2-2, with D maybe TRBD1 (6 bases). Trimming stripped 1 base from V and 2 bases from J, with 12 bases between. The CDR3 loop spans 16 amino acids. Germline CDR1 is SGHRS and CDR2 is YFSETQ. The CDR3 nucleotides are TGCGCCAGCAGCTTGATGGCAGGGACAAACACCGGGGAGCTGTTTTTT. It encodes CASSLMAGTNTGELFF.

The CDR3 DNA reads as TGTGCCAGCAGTTTTCGACTAGCGGGGGGCCGGGATGAGCAGTTCTTC. It translates to CASSFRLAGGRDEQFF. J is TRBJ2-1 and V is TRBV6-5; 13 bases align to TRBD2. The V gene end was trimmed by 4 bases and the J gene end by 8 bases; junction bases not matched to a gene: 8. CDR1 and CDR2 from the germline V gene are MNHEY and SVGAGI. The CDR3 extends over 16 amino acids.

This chain links TRBV30 with TRBJ1-5; D remains unclear. V lost 8 bases to trimming and J lost 0 bases, with 11 bases between them. CDR3 length: 13 amino acids. Germline-derived CDR1 and CDR2 are GTSNPN and SVGIG (reference sequence). The CDR3 loop reads CALGWNSNQPQHF. Here the CDR3 DNA reads TGTGCCCTCGGGTGGAATAGCAATCAGCCCCAGCATTTT.

V gene TRBV27 combines with J gene TRBJ2-7; possible D gene TRBD2, 7 bases. The CDR3 is 14 residues long. Germline CDR1 MNHEY, CDR2 SMNVEV (reference sequence). Trimming stripped 8 bases from V and 5 bases from J, with 19 bases between. CDR3 protein: CASRTGAGVNEQYF. The DNA for the CDR3 is TGTGCCAGCCGTACGGGGGCGGGAGTAAACGAGCAGTACTTC.